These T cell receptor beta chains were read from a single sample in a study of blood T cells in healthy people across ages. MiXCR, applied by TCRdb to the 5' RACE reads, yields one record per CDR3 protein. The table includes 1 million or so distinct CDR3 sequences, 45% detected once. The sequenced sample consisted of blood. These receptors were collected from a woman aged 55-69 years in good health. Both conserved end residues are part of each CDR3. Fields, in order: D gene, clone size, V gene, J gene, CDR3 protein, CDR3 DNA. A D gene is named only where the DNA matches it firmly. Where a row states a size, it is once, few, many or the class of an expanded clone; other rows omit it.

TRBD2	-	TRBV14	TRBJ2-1	CASSPVAGGPHEQFF	TGTGCCAGCAGCCCAGTAGCGGGAGGGCCCCATGAGCAGTTCTTC
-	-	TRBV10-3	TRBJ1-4	CAISPQGSTNEKLFF	TGTGCCATCAGTCCCCAGGGGAGTACTAATGAAAAACTGTTTTTT
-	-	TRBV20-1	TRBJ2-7	CSARDPLVYNEQYF	TGCAGTGCTAGAGATCCCCTAGTATACAATGAGCAGTACTTC
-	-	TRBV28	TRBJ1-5	CASNAPGDGSHF	TGTGCCAGCAACGCGCCGGGGGATGGTTCGCATTTT
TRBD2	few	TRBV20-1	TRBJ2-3	CSALAGDEDTQYF	TGCAGTGCCTTAGCGGGAGACGAAGATACGCAGTATTTT
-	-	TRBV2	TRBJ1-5	CASTGSYSNQPQHF	TGTGCCAGCACCGGCAGCTATAGCAATCAGCCCCAGCATTTT
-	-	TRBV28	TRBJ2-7	CASSLSGLGTEQYF	TGTGCCAGCAGTTTATCGGGATTAGGAACCGAGCAGTACTTC
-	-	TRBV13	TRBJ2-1	CASSLWGRSGNEQFF	TGTGCCAGCAGCTTATGGGGGCGCTCCGGCAATGAGCAGTTCTTC
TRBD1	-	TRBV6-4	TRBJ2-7	CASTPGQGSSYEQYF	TGTGCCAGCACCCCGGGACAGGGGAGCTCCTACGAGCAGTACTTC
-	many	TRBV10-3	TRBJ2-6	CATGDILSSGANVLTF	TGTGCCACGGGGGACATCCTGAGCTCTGGGGCCAACGTCCTGACTTTC
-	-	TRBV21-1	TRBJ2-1	CASRPGLAGEGVEFF	TGTGCCAGCCGCCCGGGACTAGCGGGAGAGGGGGTAGAGTTCTTC
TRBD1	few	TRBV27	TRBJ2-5	CASSTNRGYGGETQYF	TGTGCCAGCAGTACAAACAGGGGGTACGGGGGAGAGACCCAGTACTTC
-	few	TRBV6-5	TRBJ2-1	CASKRGSYNEQFF	TGTGCCAGTAAAAGGGGGTCCTACAATGAGCAGTTCTTC
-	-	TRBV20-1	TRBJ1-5	CSASLTRRGSGNQPQHF	TGCAGTGCTAGCTTGACCCGTAGGGGTAGCGGAAATCAGCCCCAGCATTTT
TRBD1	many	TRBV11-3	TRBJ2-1	CASSLTPNRGEQFF	TGTGCCAGCAGCCTAACTCCTAACAGGGGTGAGCAGTTCTTC
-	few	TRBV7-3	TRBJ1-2	CASSPSGAFVGGYTF	TGTGCCAGCAGCCCGTCCGGGGCATTTGTCGGGGGCTACACCTTC
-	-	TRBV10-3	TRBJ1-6	CAISESGAHPNSPLHF	TGTGCCATCAGTGAGTCGGGGGCGCACCCCAATTCACCCCTCCACTTT
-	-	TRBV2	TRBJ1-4	CAGSDGIGTATNEKLFF	TGTGCCGGCAGTGATGGAATAGGCACTGCAACTAATGAAAAACTGTTTTTT
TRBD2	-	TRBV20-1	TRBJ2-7	CSASLRLAGEGSSYEQYF	TGCAGTGCTAGTCTCCGGCTAGCGGGAGAAGGGAGCTCCTACGAGCAGTACTTC
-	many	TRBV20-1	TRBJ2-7	CSASLAPYEQYF	TGCAGTGCTAGTCTAGCACCCTACGAGCAGTACTTC
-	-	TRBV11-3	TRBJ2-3	CASSHQGSEDTRYF	TGTGCCAGCAGCCATCAGGGTTCTGAAGATACGCGGTATTTT
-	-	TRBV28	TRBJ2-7	CASRSTYVQYF	TGTGCCAGCAGATCTACCTACGTGCAGTACTTC
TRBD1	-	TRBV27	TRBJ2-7	CVSSLYPGQGTYEQYF	TGTGTCAGCAGTTTATATCCCGGACAGGGGACCTACGAGCAGTACTTC
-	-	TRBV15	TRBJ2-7	CATSREYYEQYF	TGTGCCACCAGCAGAGAATACTACGAGCAGTACTTC
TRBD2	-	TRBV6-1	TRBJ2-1	CASSGLHHGGGPNEQFF	TGTGCCAGCAGTGGACTACACCATGGCGGGGGGCCTAATGAGCAGTTCTTC
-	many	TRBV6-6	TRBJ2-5	CASSQQGVETQYF	TGTGCCAGCAGCCAACAGGGAGTGGAGACCCAGTACTTC
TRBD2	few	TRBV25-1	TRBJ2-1	CASSDGLAAWQFF	TGTGCCAGCAGTGACGGACTAGCGGCTTGGCAGTTCTTC
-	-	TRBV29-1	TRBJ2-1	CSVGARGQFF	TGCAGCGTTGGGGCCCGTGGGCAGTTCTTC
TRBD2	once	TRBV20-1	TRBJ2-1	CSAREPSGFGSEQFF	TGCAGTGCTAGAGAACCTAGCGGGTTCGGTAGTGAGCAGTTCTTC
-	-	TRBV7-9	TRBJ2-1	CTSSHELGYNEQFF	TGTACCAGCAGCCACGAGCTCGGTTACAATGAGCAGTTCTTC
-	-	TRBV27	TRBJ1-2	CASSLSGGQHYGYTF	TGTGCCAGCAGTTTATCGGGGGGGCAACACTATGGCTACACCTTC
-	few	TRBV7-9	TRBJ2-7	CASSSRSDSYEQYF	TGTGCCAGCAGCTCACGGTCCGACAGCTACGAGCAGTACTTC
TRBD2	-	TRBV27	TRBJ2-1	CASSPGLVPLSEQFF	TGTGCCAGCAGTCCCGGACTAGTTCCTCTTTCTGAGCAGTTCTTC
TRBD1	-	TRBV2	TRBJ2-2	CASKKETGITGELFF	TGTGCCAGCAAGAAGGAGACAGGGATCACCGGGGAGCTGTTTTTT
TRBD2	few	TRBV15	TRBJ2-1	CATSRDGPLAGSYNEQFF	TGTGCCACCAGCAGAGATGGCCCACTAGCGGGCTCCTACAATGAGCAGTTCTTC
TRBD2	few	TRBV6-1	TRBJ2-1	CASVIGASGRINAYNEQFF	TGTGCCAGCGTCATAGGAGCTAGCGGGAGGATCAACGCCTACAATGAGCAGTTCTTC